The present T cell receptor beta chain was sequenced within a study of identical twins. MiXCR, run by TCRdb on the 5' RACE reads, gives a single entry per CDR3 protein. The table records some 1,600,000 distinct CDR3 sequences, roughly 35% of them present only once. The CDR3 covers 15 residues. Trimming pared 6 bases from V and 3 bases from J, leaving 21 bases between. Germline CDR1 DFQATT, CDR2 SNEGSKA (reference sequence). Source material: cord blood. This receptor was taken from a newborn girl in good health. The V call is TRBV20-1, the J call TRBJ2-7, with D tentatively TRBD1 (6 bases). Here the CDR3 reads CSASGDRYANYEQYF. For the CDR3, the DNA is TGCAGTGCCTCAGGAGACAGGTACGCTAACTACGAGCAGTACTTC.